The 27 T cell receptor beta chains below all came from one sample that was sequenced in a study of CD8+ T cells in alopecia areata. Stated treatment: oral pan-JAK inhibitor, 5-10 mg twice daily. Following RNA extraction, reverse transcription yielded cDNA that acted as the sequencing template. The protocol was immunoSEQ multiplex PCR, while the TCRdb copy is restricted to in-frame clones and leaves out a portion. Found here are some 100,000 clones, almost 60% of them singletons; the top ten hold 16%. Sequences were derived from CD8+ T cells sorted from blood, sampled at approximately week 60, from a patient treated with tofacitinib. These TCRs come from a human donor with alopecia areata.

This clone turned up a few times. This chain links TRBV29-1 with TRBJ1-5; 7 positions match TRBD1. The V segment lost 5 bases and the J segment 1 base; nucleotides outside the gene matches: 5. The CDR3 covers 14 residues. Per germline, CDR1 SQVTM and CDR2 ANQGSEA. DNA of the CDR3: TGCAGCGTTAAAAACAGGGGAAGCAATCAGCCCCAGCATTTT. It codes for CSVKNRGSNQPQHF.

In the case of this clone: Its ends do not fully match the called genes, so a read error is possible. The chain employs TRBV5-6 and TRBJ2-2; D is unclear. The V gene's germline CDR1 is SGHDT and CDR2 YYEEEE. CDR3 size: 14 residues. CDR3 region: CASSFPANTEELFF. DNA for the CDR3: TGTGCCAGCAGCTTCCCAGCGAACACCGAGGAGCTGTTTTTT.

This clone came up a few times. The chain carries TRBV29-1 and TRBJ2-5; tentatively, D is TRBD2 (5 bases). Looked up from germline, CDR1 is SQVTM and CDR2 is ANQGSEA. This CDR3 has 15 amino acids. Trimming cost V 2 bases and J 5 bases, with 18 bases left between them. CDR3 DNA: TGCAGCGTTGAATCCTACCCTCGGGGTCAGGAGACCCAGTACTTC. It codes for CSVESYPRGQETQYF.

This clone appeared a few times. V and J are TRBV5-6 and TRBJ2-3; D possibly uses TRBD1 or TRBD2 (5 bases each). Germline V CDR1 and CDR2: SGHDT, YYEEEE. Trimming left V 3 bases short and J 4 bases short, with 12 bases between. CDR3 length equals 14 residues. The CDR3 nucleotides read TGTGCCAGCAGCTGGTTAGGGGACCCAGATACGCAGTATTTT. This gives the protein CASSWLGDPDTQYF.

The gene calls are TRBV12-5 and TRBJ1-1; no firm D call. The CDR3 has 12 residues. Germline V gives CDR1 LGHNT, CDR2 FRNRAP. The ends were cut back, 5 bases at V and 1 base at J, with 5 bases in the middle. CDR3 residues: CASGNRNTEAFF. CDR3 nucleotides: TGTGCTAGTGGTAACAGGAACACTGAAGCTTTCTTT.

This clone came up a few times. The rearrangement joins TRBV7-9 to TRBJ2-1, with a tentative D call TRBD2 (5 bases). The CDR3 is made up of 12 amino acids. The germline V and J ends were trimmed by 5 bases and 8 bases, with 10 bases remaining between them. Germline V gene sequence: CDR1 SEHNR, CDR2 FQNEAQ (reference sequence). CDR3 region: CASSPGSDEQFF. DNA for the CDR3: TGTGCCAGCAGCCCGGGGTCGGATGAGCAGTTCTTC.

This clone has a handful of counts. The rearrangement links TRBV5-5 to TRBJ2-6; D ambiguous. CDR1 is SGHKS, CDR2 YYEKEE, per germline (reference sequence). V was shortened by 0 bases and J by 9 bases, with 19 bases between the two germline ends. The CDR3 spans 17 residues. The CDR3 protein is CASSLGSPSSRLNVLTF. CDR3 coding DNA: TGTGCCAGCAGCTTGGGGAGTCCGTCCAGCCGTCTCAACGTCCTGACTTTC. The whole variable domain, remainder taken from reference TRBV5-5 and TRBJ2-6, is DAGVTQSPTHLIKTRGQQVTLRCSPISGHKSVSWYQQVLGQGPQFIFQYYEKEERGRGNFPDRFSARQFPNYSSELNVNALLLGDSALYLCASSLGSPSSRLNVLTFGAGSRLTVL.

The chain carries TRBV15 and TRBJ1-1; D not certain. V dropped 1 base and J dropped 8 bases, with 8 bases sitting between them. CDR1 is LNHNV, CDR2 YYDKDF, per germline (reference sequence). The CDR3 runs to 12 residues. CDR3 sequence reads: CATSRAKSEAFF. The CDR3 region has the DNA TGTGCCACCAGCAGAGCAAAGTCGGAAGCTTTCTTT.

This clone was detected only a few times. The V and J genes are TRBV12-5 and TRBJ2-5; TRBD1 aligns across 8 bases. With 4 bases clipped from V and 4 bases from J, the junction kept 14 bases outside the gene matches. CDR3 length: 17 residues. Germline V gene data show CDR1 as LGHNT and CDR2 as FRNRAP. CDR3 amino acids: CASGSAQGAGGRETQYF. CDR3 nucleotides: TGTGCTAGTGGTTCAGCTCAGGGGGCGGGTGGACGAGAGACCCAGTACTTC. Combining the CDR3 with reference TRBV12-5 and TRBJ2-5 gives the whole variable domain DARVTQTPRHKVTEMGQEVTMRCQPILGHNTVFWYRQTMMQGLELLAYFRNRAPLDDSGMPKDRFSAEMPDATLATLKIQPSEPRDSAVYFCASGSAQGAGGRETQYFGPGTRLLVL.

This clone was detected a few times. The rearrangement links TRBV7-9 to TRBJ1-1; tentative D call: TRBD1 (6 bases). Germline V lookup: CDR1 SEHNR, CDR2 FQNEAQ (reference sequence). Trimming removed 3 bases at V and 4 bases at J, with 9 bases between. This CDR3 contains 13 residues. CDR3 nucleotides: TGTGCCAGCAGCTTCAGAGGGGGCACTGAAGCTTTCTTT. This translates into CASSFRGGTEAFF.

V gene TRBV12-2 combines with J gene TRBJ1-1; TRBD1, the D gene given by the table, was not confirmed from the DNA. TRBV12-2 is flagged as a pseudogene. The CDR3 sequence is 15 residues long. CDR3 DNA sequence: TGTGCAAGTCGCTTACAGACAGGGGTCGACACTGAAGCTTTCTTT. This gives the protein CASRLQTGVDTEAFF.

The chain is built from TRBV2 and TRBJ2-7, with 7 bases that match TRBD1. Germline V gives CDR1 SNHLY, CDR2 FYNNEI. The CDR3 is made up of 13 amino acids. With V trimmed by 8 bases and J by 0 bases, 4 bases remained unmatched. The DNA for the CDR3 is TGTGCCAGCCAGACAGGGCCCTCCTACGAGCAGTACTTC. This translates into CASQTGPSYEQYF. Drawing the rest from reference TRBV2 and TRBJ2-7, the complete variable domain is EPEVTQTPSHQVTQMGQEVILRCVPISNHLYFYWYRQILGQKVEFLVSFYNNEISEKSEIFDDQFSVERPDGSNFTLKIRSTKLEDSAMYFCASQTGPSYEQYFGPGTRLTVT.

V gene TRBV2 combines with J gene TRBJ2-4, with 7 bases that match TRBD1. CDR1 is SNHLY and CDR2 is FYNNEI in the germline V gene. This CDR3 has 14 amino acids. The CDR3 protein is CGCDRQGTKNIQYF. The DNA of the CDR3 is TGTGGCTGCGATCGACAGGGAACCAAAAACATTCAGTACTTC.

The gene calls are TRBV5-1 and TRBJ1-2; no clear D. The CDR3 spans 14 residues. The germline CDR1 and CDR2 sequences are SGHRS and YFSETQ. Trimming pared 1 base from V and 0 bases from J, leaving 7 bases between. This CDR3 reads CASSLWVANYGYTF. The CDR3 DNA is TGCGCCAGCAGCTTGTGGGTAGCTAACTATGGCTACACCTTC.

The V call is TRBV5-1, the J call TRBJ2-1; no clear D gene. The germline V gene encodes CDR1 SGHRS and CDR2 YFSETQ. The V gene lost 0 bases and the J gene lost 8 bases, with 15 bases spanning the gap. This CDR3 has 15 amino acids. The CDR3 DNA follows: TGCGCCAGCAGCTTGGCCGAGGACGCTGGCGATGAGCAGTTCTTC. This translates into CASSLAEDAGDEQFF.

The chain uses TRBV27 and TRBJ1-2; 9 bases align to TRBD1. The CDR3 spans 13 residues. Germline CDR1 reads MNHEY; CDR2 reads SMNVEV (reference sequence). Trimming took 7 bases from V and 5 from J; bases not matched to a gene: 5. CDR3 DNA sequence: TGTGCCAGCACTGCCGGGACAGGGTATGGCTACACCTTC. It specifies CASTAGTGYGYTF.

As DNA, the CDR3 is TGTGCCACCAGCAGAGGTACAGGGGAAGTAGCTGTGTTAGGCAATCAGCCCCAGCATTTT. This sequence encodes CATSRGTGEVAVLGNQPQHF. The chain has TRBV15 and TRBJ1-5, with 7 nucleotides matching TRBD1. CDR3 length: 20 residues. V dropped 1 base and J dropped 2; count of bases not matched to a gene: 17. CDR1 is LNHNV and CDR2 is YYDKDF in the germline V gene (reference sequence).

The chain carries TRBV5-6 and TRBJ2-5, with 10 bases fitting TRBD2. The germline gives CDR1 SGHDT, CDR2 YYEEEE. The CDR3 is 16 amino acids. Losses at the gene ends were 0 bases for V and 9 bases for J; bases not matched to a gene: 11. The CDR3 sequence: CASSLASASGGWAQYF. The CDR3 nucleotides are TGTGCCAGCAGCTTGGCCAGTGCTAGCGGGGGATGGGCCCAGTACTTC.

The gene calls are TRBV18 and TRBJ2-3; weak D call: TRBD2 (5 bases). Germline values: CDR1 KGHSH, CDR2 LQKENI. The ends were cut back, 2 bases at V and 0 bases at J, with 9 bases in the middle. The CDR3 has 15 residues. The CDR3 reads CASSPGRGSTDTQYF. The CDR3 DNA sequence: TGTGCCAGCTCACCAGGACGGGGTAGCACAGATACGCAGTATTTT.

The chain is built from TRBV9 and TRBJ2-1, with unresolved D. Trimming shortened V by 3 bases and J by 3 bases, and 4 bases separated the two germline ends. The CDR3 runs to 12 residues. Per germline, CDR1 SGDLS and CDR2 YYNGEE. CDR3 protein: CASSGDYNEQFF. DNA for the CDR3: TGTGCCAGCAGCGGAGACTACAATGAGCAGTTCTTC. The entire variable domain, with the rest obtained from reference TRBV9 and TRBJ2-1, is as follows: DSGVTQTPKHLITATGQRVTLRCSPRSGDLSVYWYQQSLDQGLQFLIQYYNGEERAKGNILERFSAQQFPDLHSELNLSSLELGDSALYFCASSGDYNEQFFGPGTRLTVL.

This clone has just one count. The chain joins TRBV7-9 to TRBJ1-5, with 7 positions matching TRBD1. The CDR3 contains 15 residues. Germline CDR1 and CDR2: SEHNR and FQNEAQ (reference sequence). V was pared by 1 base and J by 6 bases, with 6 bases of the junction left unmatched. DNA for the CDR3: TGTGCCAGCAGCTTAGTAGGGGGCAAGGGTCAGCCCCAGCATTTT. Translated, it gives CASSLVGGKGQPQHF.

This clone was counted once. V gene TRBV7-2 combines with J gene TRBJ1-5, with D unclear. V lost 0 bases and J 4 bases, leaving 10 bases between the germline ends. The CDR3 is 15 residues long. Germline values: CDR1 SGHTA, CDR2 FQGNSA. CDR3 DNA sequence: TGTGCCAGCAGCTTAGCGGGATCGGAGAATCAGCCCCAGCATTTT. This gives the protein CASSLAGSENQPQHF. The whole variable domain, filled in from reference TRBV7-2 and TRBJ1-5, reads GAGVSQSPSNKVTEKGKDVELRCDPISGHTALYWYRQSLGQGLEFLIYFQGNSAPDKSGLPSDRFSAERTGGSVSTLTIQRTQQEDSAVYLCASSLAGSENQPQHFGDGTRLSIL.

The chain carries TRBV27 and TRBJ2-7, with TRBD1 identical over 10 bases. This CDR3 spans 14 amino acids. Germline values: CDR1 MNHEY, CDR2 SMNVEV (reference sequence). V lost 5 bases, J lost 3 bases, and 4 bases stayed unmatched. CDR3: CASSLRTGGYEQYF. CDR3 DNA sequence: TGTGCCAGCAGTCTGCGGACAGGGGGCTACGAGCAGTACTTC.

The genes are TRBV11-2 and TRBJ1-2, with D uncertain. V lost 0 bases to trimming and J lost 5 bases, with 13 bases between them. From germline, CDR1 is SGHAT and CDR2 FQNNGV. The CDR3 extends over 15 amino acids. The DNA for the CDR3 is TGTGCCAGCAGCTTAGATCCCCCGGCAGCTTATGGCTACACCTTC. Its protein product is CASSLDPPAAYGYTF.

This clone was counted only a few times. Other DNA sequences of this sample code for an identical CDR3. This rearrangement joins TRBV19 to TRBJ2-1; D not resolved. Germline V gene lookup returns CDR1 LNHDA and CDR2 SQIVND (reference sequence). This CDR3 region has 12 residues. V gave up 1 base and J gave up 6 bases, with 4 bases separating them. The CDR3 DNA sequence: TGTGCCAGTAGTATAGGTGGCAATGAGCAGTTCTTC. As protein: CASSIGGNEQFF.

This clone was observed a few times. The chain combines TRBV5-6 with TRBJ2-3, with TRBD2 identical over 9 bases. The CDR3 loop spans 15 amino acids. V lost 3 bases to trimming and J lost 0 bases; unmatched junction nucleotides: 2. CDR1 SGHDT and CDR2 YYEEEE come from the germline V gene. CDR3 nucleotide sequence: TGTGCCAGCAGCTCGACTAGCGGAAGCACAGATACGCAGTATTTT. Protein: CASSSTSGSTDTQYF.

The J gene is TRBJ2-7, the V gene TRBV5-1, with a tentative D call TRBD1 (5 bases). The ends were cut back, 2 bases at V and 3 bases at J, with 12 bases in the middle. The CDR3 spans 14 residues. From germline, CDR1 is SGHRS and CDR2 YFSETQ. The CDR3, as DNA: TGCGCCAGCAGCTTCCGACAGCAAGACTACGAGCAGTACTTC. It yields the protein CASSFRQQDYEQYF. The variable domain in full, with the rest retrieved from reference TRBV5-1 and TRBJ2-7, is KAGVTQTPRYLIKTRGQQVTLSCSPISGHRSVSWYQQTPGQGLQFLFEYFSETQRNKGNFPGRFSGRQFSNSRSEMNVSTLELGDSALYLCASSFRQQDYEQYFGPGTRLTVT.